This TCR beta chain was obtained from a study of prognosis after radiotherapy for stage I lung cancer. Across the whole study: The patient group included nobody who received concurrent therapy with stereotactic body radiotherapy. Study results and limitations: For the expanded TCR clones, whether they were tumor-specific was not determined. Post-treatment Shannon entropy following stereotactic body radiation therapy was lower among patients who developed distant metastases.

For each of two time points, an approximately 6-milliliter draw of peripheral blood was taken. Genomic DNA served as the source from which two-round multiplex PCR generated TCR beta CDR3 amplicons. Specific primers for each TRBV and TRBJ gene were what first-round PCR used. One entry per CDR3 protein, called by TCRdb with MiXCR from the multiplex PCR reads. This sample has approximately 13,000 distinct CDR3 sequences, with roughly 29% found just once. In this sample, this clonotype turned up many times. The antigen remains undetermined. The clonotype was recovered from a donor over 45 with non-small cell lung cancer. Material: PBMCs, obtained before or after stereotactic body radiation therapy (not recorded which).

The CDR3 here is CSATPHGPGTGEQYF. Here the CDR3 DNA reads TGCAGTGCCACCCCCCATGGTCCGGGGACCGGCGAGCAGTACTTC. This rearrangement joins TRBV20-1 to TRBJ2-7; D is perhaps TRBD1 or TRBD2 (5 bases each). The CDR3 is 15 residues long. The germline V and J ends were trimmed by 6 bases and 6 bases, with 24 bases remaining between them. Germline lookup yields CDR1 DFQATT and CDR2 SNEGSKA (reference sequence).